This T cell receptor (beta chain) is drawn from a study of cytomegalovirus exposure and HLA in healthy donors. It was with 60 Vbeta and 13 Jbeta primers that the PCR ran. The assay was immunoSEQ multiplex PCR, and TCRdb's table has in-frame clones only and misses some. The data contain 45,000 to 65,000 clones, approximately 77% of them singletons. The CDR3 contains 13 residues. Looked up from germline, CDR1 is SGHRS and CDR2 is YFSETQ. Unmatched junction bases numbered 6, after V lost 7 bases and J lost 9 bases. V is TRBV5-1 and J is TRBJ2-4, with 11 nucleotides matching TRBD1. This TCR derives from a woman in her forties in good health and CMV-seropositive. Specimen: PBMCs. The CDR3 is CASGIGTGGIQYF. The CDR3, as DNA: TGCGCCAGCGGAATAGGGACAGGGGGCATTCAGTACTTC.